This T cell receptor (beta chain) was captured by sequencing in a study of response to subunit inactivated influenza vaccine. Study observations and caveats: After each seasonal influenza vaccination, few new T cells are recruited, the authors suggested.

V shed 7 bases and J shed 3 bases, with 16 bases lying between them. The CDR3 has 14 residues. In germline, CDR1 is MDHEN, CDR2 SYDVKM. From the RT-PCR reads, TCRdb called clonotypes with MiXCR, one entry per CDR3 protein. This repertoire shows fewer than 600,000 distinct CDR3 sequences, around 7.7% found once; its top ten account for around 14%. Points on this clonotype: The antigen is not known.

J is TRBJ2-7 and V is TRBV28; TRBD2 might be the D (6 bases). This clonotype was sampled from a man aged 45-69 years who received an inactivated influenza vaccine. The sequenced sample was PBMCs from blood, obtained around 25 months after vaccination. CDR3 residues: CASKDLGLNYEQYF. CDR3 sequence (DNA): TGTGCCAGCAAAGACCTGGGACTCAACTACGAGCAGTACTTC.